Listed here are 6 T cell receptor beta chains from one sample, sequenced in a study of T cells in Graves' hyperthyroidism and ophthalmopathy (dated by TCRdb to the late 2010s). The library was built by means of multiplex PCR. Instrument on record: Illumina HiSeq 2000. Amplification of TCR beta CDR3 regions was carried out from RNA transcripts. The TCR CDR3 was subjected to a first round of RT-PCR using the HTBI primer set and the Qiagen OneStep RT-PCR kit. TCRdb reprocessed the public reads (quality trimming at Q25 with fastp, clone calling with MiXCR) and kept in-frame beta chains. CDR3 protein sequences are deduplicated, and each keeps its most common genes and DNA. Recorded for this sample are 350,000 to 400,000 distinct CDR3 sequences; under 15% of them occurred a single time. The ten largest clones represent around a third of the sample. The source material was blood. All receptors derive from a woman in her 30s with Graves' hyperthyroidism.

This clonotype was detected only a few times. The rearrangement uses TRBV4-2 and TRBJ2-2; possible D gene TRBD2, 6 bases. CDR3 length equals 16 residues. Germline loops: CDR1 LGHNA, CDR2 YNFKEQ. The germline V and J ends were trimmed by 1 base and 8 bases, with 17 bases remaining between them. The CDR3 sequence: CASSQGPGLARGELFF. Here the CDR3 DNA reads TGTGCCAGCAGCCAAGGCCCCGGTCTAGCGAGGGGGGAGCTGTTTTTT.

The gene calls are TRBV18 and TRBJ2-7; 8 nucleotides line up with TRBD2. V lost 0 bases and J lost 0; bases outside the gene matches: 1. CDR3 size: 15 residues. Germline CDR1 and CDR2: KGHSH and LQKENI. This chain's CDR3 is CASSPPSGVSYEQYF. DNA for the CDR3: TGTGCCAGCTCACCACCTAGCGGGGTCTCCTACGAGCAGTACTTC. Drawing the rest from reference TRBV18 and TRBJ2-7, the complete variable domain is NAGVMQNPRHLVRRRGQEARLRCSPMKGHSHVYWYRQLPEEGLKFMVYLQKENIIDESGMPKERFSAEFPKEGPSILRIQQVVRGDSAAYFCASSPPSGVSYEQYFGPGTRLTVT.

This clonotype occurred many times. The genes are TRBV3-1 and TRBJ2-7; TRBD1 agrees at 7 bases. V dropped 7 bases and J dropped 6; count of bases not matched to a gene: 6. The CDR3 contains 12 residues. The germline V gene has CDR1 LGHDT and CDR2 YNNKEL (reference sequence). The CDR3 nucleotides read TGTGCCAGCATGGGACAGTCAGCCGAGCAGTACTTC. This translates into CASMGQSAEQYF.

The sample holds one count of this clonotype. The chain employs TRBV5-1 and TRBJ2-2, with 8 bases aligning to TRBD2. V shed 0 bases and J 5 bases; nucleotides not matched to a gene: 9. The CDR3 covers 17 residues. Germline-derived CDR1 and CDR2 are SGHRS and YFSETQ. The CDR3 DNA reads as TGCGCCAGCAGCTTGGTAACTAGCGGAGCTCTAACCGGGGAGCTGTTTTTT. Protein sequence: CASSLVTSGALTGELFF.

This clonotype came up a few times. V and J are TRBV20-1 and TRBJ1-4, with unresolved D. CDR3 size: 13 residues. The germline V and J ends were trimmed by 4 bases and 8 bases, with 14 bases remaining between them. Germline CDR1 is DFQATT and CDR2 is SNEGSKA (reference sequence). The CDR3: CSAKGSGWEKLFF. CDR3 DNA: TGCAGTGCTAAAGGGAGCGGTTGGGAAAAACTGTTTTTT.

This clonotype was detected a few times. The chain has TRBV5-5 and TRBJ2-7; TRBD1 agrees at 7 bases. The CDR3 has 15 residues. The germline CDR1 and CDR2 sequences are SGHKS and YYEKEE (reference sequence). The V and J ends lost 4 bases and 3 bases, in that order; junction bases with no gene match: 10. CDR3 amino acids: CASSVTGQQVYEQYF. CDR3 nucleotides: TGTGCCAGCAGCGTAACGGGACAGCAGGTCTACGAGCAGTACTTC.